Following are 27 T cell receptor beta chains from one sample sequenced in a study of blood T cell repertoires in COVID-19. Clones were read by immunoSEQ multiplex PCR, and TCRdb kept only the in-frame ones, dropping some. The sample yields 200,000 to 300,000 clones, 70% to 90% seen once. Material: peripheral blood. The receptors here all came from a man aged 45-65 years with acute or convalescent COVID-19.

Points on this clone: A read error may account for a junction end that differs from germline. The genes are TRBV6-5 and TRBJ1-2; D remains ambiguous. CDR3 length: 15 residues. Germline V gene sequence: CDR1 MNHEY, CDR2 SVGAGI. CDR3 protein: CASSYGSGDNYSYTF. CDR3 coding DNA: TGTGCCAGCAGTTATGGCTCGGGAGATAACTATAGCTACACCTTC.

The chain uses TRBV6-6 and TRBJ1-5; no definite D call. The germline V gene has CDR1 MNHNY and CDR2 SVGAGI (reference sequence). This CDR3 is 14 amino acids long. V lost 5 bases, J lost 1 base, and 9 bases lay in between. The CDR3 DNA follows: TGTGCCAGCAGTCCGGTTGTGAGCAATCAGCCCCAGCATTTT. Translating gives CASSPVVSNQPQHF.

V and J are TRBV27 and TRBJ1-2; D possibly corresponds to TRBD1 (6 bases). Germline CDR1 MNHEY, CDR2 SMNVEV (reference sequence). Trimming stripped 5 bases from V and 6 bases from J, with 13 bases between. The CDR3 is made up of 13 amino acids. This CDR3 is CASSIARGNGYTF. The CDR3 DNA sequence: TGTGCCAGCAGTATTGCCAGGGGAAATGGCTACACCTTC.

This rearrangement joins TRBV7-6 to TRBJ2-7, with 13 positions matching TRBD2. The J segment lost 1 base and the V segment lost 0 bases, leaving 12 bases of the junction unmatched. The CDR3 contains 20 residues. Germline V gene data show CDR1 as SGHVS and CDR2 as FNYEAQ. The CDR3 DNA is TGTGCCAGCAGCTTAGCTCCTCTAACTTCGACTAGCGGGAGGTCCTACGAGCAGTACTTC. Translated: CASSLAPLTSTSGRSYEQYF.

The chain recombines TRBV12-5 with TRBJ2-2; perhaps TRBD1 as D (5 bases). The V gene lost 8 bases and the J gene lost 10 bases, with 14 bases spanning the gap. This CDR3 contains 12 residues. Germline assignment: CDR1 LGHNT and CDR2 FRNRAP. This chain's CDR3 is CASRGIAAELFF. The CDR3 bases are TGTGCTAGTAGGGGAATCGCTGCGGAGCTGTTTTTT.

The chain is built from TRBV6-5 and TRBJ1-6; 10 bases align to TRBD1. This CDR3 is built from 16 residues. The trim removed 0 bases at V and 7 bases at J, leaving 3 bases unmatched. CDR1 is MNHEY, CDR2 SVGAGI, per germline. CDR3: CASSYSGQGVNSPLHF. CDR3 in DNA: TGTGCCAGCAGTTACTCCGGACAGGGGGTAAATTCACCCCTCCACTTT.

V gene TRBV19 combines with J gene TRBJ2-7, with TRBD1 identical over 8 bases. J was trimmed by 2 bases and V by 5 bases; bases with no gene match: 2. In germline, CDR1 is LNHDA, CDR2 SQIVND (reference sequence). There are 13 residues in the CDR3. The CDR3 coding sequence is TGTGCCAGTAGTTTGACAGGGGCCTACGAGCAGTACTTC. This sequence encodes CASSLTGAYEQYF.

The gene calls are TRBV27 and TRBJ1-1; a weak D match, TRBD1 (5 bases). CDR1 MNHEY and CDR2 SMNVEV come from the germline V gene (reference sequence). Between the trimmed V and J ends, which lost 5 bases and 8 bases, there was a span of 21 bases. The CDR3 is made up of 15 amino acids. In DNA, the CDR3 is TGTGCCAGCAGTCCCGGGGGACGCTTTGGAACGGAAGCTTTCTTT. This sequence encodes CASSPGGRFGTEAFF.

The chain couples TRBV11-2 to TRBJ2-7; D perhaps matches TRBD2 (5 bases). V lost 1 base to trimming and J lost 6 bases, with 13 bases between them. This CDR3 is 14 amino acids long. Germline CDR1 reads SGHAT; CDR2 reads FQNNGV. The CDR3 loop is CASSLVEGVGEQYF. In DNA form, the CDR3 reads TGTGCCAGCAGCTTAGTAGAGGGAGTCGGCGAGCAGTACTTC.

CDR3 sequence reads: CASSQRSTTGVDEAFF. CDR3 coding DNA: TGCGCCAGCAGTCAGAGATCCACCACAGGGGTTGATGAAGCTTTCTTT. The genes are TRBV10-2 and TRBJ1-1; TRBD1 matches at 7 bases. Per the germline V gene, CDR1 is WSHSY and CDR2 is SAAADI. After removal of 5 bases from V and 7 bases from J, the junction contained 16 bases not matched to a gene. The CDR3 loop spans 16 amino acids.

This chain joins TRBV4-1 and TRBJ2-5, with D perhaps TRBD2 (7 bases). The CDR3 has 15 amino acids. Germline V lookup: CDR1 MGHRA, CDR2 YSYEKL. V was pared by 2 bases and J by 4 bases, with 14 bases between. CDR3 in DNA: TGCGCCAGCAGCCAATTGACGGGGGGCAGAGAGACCCAGTACTTC. Protein product: CASSQLTGGRETQYF.

In this sample, this clone turned up once. The chain links TRBV4-1 to TRBJ1-2; possibly TRBD1 for D (5 bases). The CDR3 has 15 amino acids. Germline V gene data show CDR1 as MGHRA and CDR2 as YSYEKL. With 0 bases removed from V and 2 bases from J, the gap between germline ends came to 10 bases. CDR3 nucleotide sequence: TGCGCCAGCAGCCAAGACAGGGCCACGAACTATGGCTACACCTTC. Translation: CASSQDRATNYGYTF.

The V and J genes are TRBV9 and TRBJ1-2; 10 bases are shared with TRBD1. The CDR3 loop spans 15 amino acids. Germline lookup yields CDR1 SGDLS and CDR2 YYNGEE. V lost 3 bases, J lost 3 bases, and 5 bases stayed unmatched. In nucleotides, the CDR3 is TGTGCCAGCAGCGCCGGACAGGGGGGTCACTATGGCTACACCTTC. Its translation: CASSAGQGGHYGYTF.

This chain links TRBV27 with TRBJ1-5; possible D gene TRBD1, 5 bases. Germline loops: CDR1 MNHEY, CDR2 SMNVEV (reference sequence). V dropped 4 bases and J dropped 2 bases, with 6 bases sitting between them. This CDR3 has 13 amino acids. The chain's CDR3 is CASSWGGNQPQHF. The CDR3, as DNA: TGTGCCAGCAGTTGGGGGGGCAATCAGCCCCAGCATTTT.

The rearrangement links TRBV2 to TRBJ1-3, with D uncertain. V was trimmed by 7 bases and J by 0 bases, leaving 4 bases between them. The CDR3 is 12 amino acids. CDR1 and CDR2 from the germline V gene are SNHLY and FYNNEI. CDR3 DNA: TGTGCCAGCACGGGCTCTGGAAACACCATATATTTT. Residues: CASTGSGNTIYF.

This sequence joins TRBV10-1 and TRBJ2-3, with 7 bases aligning to TRBD2. With V trimmed by 3 bases and J by 6 bases, 12 bases remained unmatched. The germline CDR1 and CDR2 sequences are WNHNN and SYGVQD (reference sequence). The CDR3 contains 16 residues. The CDR3 sequence is CASSDHSGSSGDTQYF. The CDR3 nucleotides read TGCGCCAGCAGTGACCATAGCGGGTCCTCTGGTGATACGCAGTATTTT.

The rearrangement uses TRBV11-3 and TRBJ2-1; a possible D gene is TRBD2 (5 bases). Germline CDR1 is SGHNT and CDR2 is YENEEA. The CDR3 totals 11 residues. Trimming pared 6 bases from V and 10 bases from J, leaving 10 bases between. The CDR3 reads CASRDRGEQFF. CDR3 sequence (DNA): TGTGCCAGCAGGGACCGGGGAGAGCAGTTCTTC.

J is TRBJ2-5 and V is TRBV7-9, with D possibly TRBD2 on 5 matching bases. CDR1 SEHNR and CDR2 FQNEAQ come from the germline V gene (reference sequence). The V gene lost 3 bases and the J gene lost 5 bases, with 10 bases spanning the gap. This CDR3 is built from 13 residues. The CDR3 DNA is TGTGCCAGCAGCTTTGACGGGAAGGAGACCCAGTACTTC. Its protein product is CASSFDGKETQYF.

In this sample, this clone turned up a few times. CDR3 in amino acids: CASGWSSYEQYF. CDR3 DNA sequence: TGTGCCAGCGGGTGGAGTTCTTACGAGCAGTACTTC. The rearrangement uses TRBV14 and TRBJ2-7; D unresolved. Germline V gives CDR1 SGHDN, CDR2 FVKESK. V lost 8 bases, J lost 4 bases, and 12 bases lay in between. This CDR3 is 12 amino acids long.

The rearrangement uses TRBV9 and TRBJ2-7, with 11 bases identical to TRBD1. The CDR3 consists of 15 residues. The germline V gene encodes CDR1 SGDLS and CDR2 YYNGEE. V lost 4 bases to trimming and J lost 4 bases; unmatched junction nucleotides: 7. The CDR3 loop reads CASSPTDRGQYEQYF. Written as DNA, the CDR3 is TGTGCCAGCAGCCCCACGGACAGGGGGCAATACGAGCAGTACTTC.

The CDR3 here is CASSLSPTTGQYF. The CDR3 DNA reads TGTGCCAGCAGTTTATCACCGACTACGGGGCAGTACTTC. V usage is TRBV27 and J usage is TRBJ2-7; D is perhaps TRBD2 (5 bases). Germline assignment: CDR1 MNHEY and CDR2 SMNVEV (reference sequence). V gave up 0 bases and J gave up 9 bases, with 12 bases separating them. The CDR3 loop spans 13 amino acids.

This clone appeared once. The chain employs TRBV2 and TRBJ2-7; TRBD1 might be the D (6 bases). V lost 4 bases, J lost 1 base, and 23 bases lay in between. The CDR3 totals 18 residues. Per germline, CDR1 SNHLY and CDR2 FYNNEI. The DNA of the CDR3 is TGTGCCAGCAGTGCGGGCCCGGGACAATTAAGCCCATCCTACGAGCAGTACTTC. It yields the protein CASSAGPGQLSPSYEQYF.

The chain employs TRBV9 and TRBJ2-3; 7 bases line up with TRBD2. The germline gives CDR1 SGDLS, CDR2 YYNGEE. The CDR3 loop spans 16 amino acids. J was trimmed by 4 bases and V by 1 base; bases with no gene match: 9. The CDR3 nucleotides read TGTGCCAGCAGCGTAAGCGGGGCGCATCCTTCAGATACGCAGTATTTT. It encodes CASSVSGAHPSDTQYF.

The chain is built from TRBV5-1 and TRBJ2-1, with D unclear. The CDR3 is 13 residues long. Germline V gene data show CDR1 as SGHRS and CDR2 as YFSETQ. Trimming cost V 4 bases and J 8 bases, with 13 bases left between them. The DNA of the CDR3 is TGCGCCAGCAGCCCCCTGGCAGGCCATGAGCAGTTCTTC. It translates to CASSPLAGHEQFF. Based on the CDR3 plus reference TRBV5-1 and TRBJ2-1, the full variable domain is KAGVTQTPRYLIKTRGQQVTLSCSPISGHRSVSWYQQTPGQGLQFLFEYFSETQRNKGNFPGRFSGRQFSNSRSEMNVSTLELGDSALYLCASSPLAGHEQFFGPGTRLTVL.

This rearrangement joins TRBV19 to TRBJ1-1; TRBD1 might be the D (6 bases). The CDR3 runs 14 residues. V was shortened by 7 bases and J by 2 bases, with 14 bases between the two germline ends. The germline V gene encodes CDR1 LNHDA and CDR2 SQIVND (reference sequence). The CDR3 DNA reads TGTGCCAGTAACCCGACAGGACTTAACACTGAAGCTTTCTTT. Its translation: CASNPTGLNTEAFF.

This clone appeared once. The chain couples TRBV5-1 to TRBJ2-7; TRBD1 agrees at 9 bases. The CDR3 runs to 17 residues. V trimming: 1 base; J trimming: 0 bases; junction bases outside the gene matches: 8. Germline V gene data show CDR1 as SGHRS and CDR2 as YFSETQ. The CDR3 region is CASSLSAGTGSSYEQYF. The DNA of the CDR3 is TGCGCCAGCAGCTTGTCTGCCGGGACAGGGTCCTCCTACGAGCAGTACTTC.

V gene TRBV5-1 combines with J gene TRBJ1-4; 7 positions match TRBD1. J lost 8 bases, V lost 0 bases, and 7 bases had no gene match. The CDR3 sequence is 15 residues long. CDR1 is SGHRS and CDR2 is YFSETQ in the germline V gene. CDR3 nucleotides: TGCGCCAGCAGCTTGGGATCTACAGGGGAAGAAAAACTGTTTTTT. It yields the protein CASSLGSTGEEKLFF.